The sequence of this T cell receptor beta chain was determined in a study of T cells in Graves' hyperthyroidism and ophthalmopathy. On this clonotype: Antigen specificity is unknown.

Each diagnosis was grounded in clinical symptoms, serum thyroxine and TRAb, thyroid ultrasound, and orbital computed tomography. Study-level findings and limits: The model made its ophthalmopathy prediction, and onset followed a median about 6.8 months later. Stable hyperthyroidism and ophthalmopathy were separated using 13 V-J signatures. Most clonotypes that expanded in the thyroid above 0.001 also showed up in blood.

Authors of the study amplified TCR beta CDR3 regions from RNA transcripts. TCR CDR3 underwent first-round RT-PCR with the HTBI primer set. TCRdb re-called the multiplex PCR reads through MiXCR, storing one row per CDR3 protein. The sample includes roughly 500,000 distinct CDR3 sequences, less than 25% of them seen just once. The receptor comes from a woman in her seventies with Graves' ophthalmopathy. The sequenced sample consisted of blood.

The CDR3 is CASSVDTTSTDTQYF. Here the CDR3 DNA reads TGTGCCAGCAGCGTAGACACCACTAGCACAGATACGCAGTATTTT. The gene calls are TRBV5-4 and TRBJ2-3; D is uncertain. V lost 4 bases and J 0 bases, leaving 12 bases between the germline ends. Germline V gene sequence: CDR1 SGHNT, CDR2 YYREEE (reference sequence). There are 15 residues in the CDR3.